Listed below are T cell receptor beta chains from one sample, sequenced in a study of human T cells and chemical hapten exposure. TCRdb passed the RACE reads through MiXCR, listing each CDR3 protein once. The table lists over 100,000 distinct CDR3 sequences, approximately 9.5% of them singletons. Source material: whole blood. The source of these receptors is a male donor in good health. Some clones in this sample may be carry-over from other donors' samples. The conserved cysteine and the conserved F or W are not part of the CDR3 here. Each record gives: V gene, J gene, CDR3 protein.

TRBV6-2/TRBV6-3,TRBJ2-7,ASSSYRTPFGYEQY
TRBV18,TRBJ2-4,ASSPPGQGPAKNIQY
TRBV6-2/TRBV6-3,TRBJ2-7,ASSTLAGDSYEQY
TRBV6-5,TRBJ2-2,ASSYERATGELF
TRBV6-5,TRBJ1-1,ASSYVGSIEAF
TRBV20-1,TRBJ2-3,SAREEAGGLYAQY
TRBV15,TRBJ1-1,ATSRGQGNTEAF
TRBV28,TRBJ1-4,ASSATTAPDEKLF
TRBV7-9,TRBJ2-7,ASSLGNTAYEQY
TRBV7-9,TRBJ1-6,ASSGGNSPLH
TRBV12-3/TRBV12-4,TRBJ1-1,ASSLEGVATEAF
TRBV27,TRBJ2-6,ASTQQGPSGANVLT
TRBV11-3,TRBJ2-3,ASSPGVRAGQGTDTQY
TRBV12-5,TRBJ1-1,ASGLRTGGGPEAF
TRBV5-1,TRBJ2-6,ASSLASAGTGTSSGANVLT
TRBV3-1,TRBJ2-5,ASSRSGYQETQY
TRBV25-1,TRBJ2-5,ASQRSKQETQY
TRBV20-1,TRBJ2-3,SARDSRDNSDTQY
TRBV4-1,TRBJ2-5,ASSQLAEETQY
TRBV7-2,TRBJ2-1,ASSSTPGVNEQF
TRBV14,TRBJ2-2,ASSHDRLREYTGELF
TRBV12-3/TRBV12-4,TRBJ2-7,ASSTGGGYEQY
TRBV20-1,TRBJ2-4,SAASGAPAAKNIQY
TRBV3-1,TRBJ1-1,ASSYRRENTEAF
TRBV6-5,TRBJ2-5,ASSKTGLLETQY
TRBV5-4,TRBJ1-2,ASSLGGGGRSDGYT
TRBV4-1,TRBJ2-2,ASSPGAGENTGELF
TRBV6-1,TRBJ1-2,ATGDSSSYGYT
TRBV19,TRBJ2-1,ATSTGTRSHNEQF
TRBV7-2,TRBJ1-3,ASSPRQPETGNTIY
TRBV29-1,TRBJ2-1,SVANIQQF
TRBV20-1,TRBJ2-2,SASGPRGWDGELF
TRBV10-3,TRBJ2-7,AISGGTSGKTYEQY
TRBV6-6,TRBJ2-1,ASSYGTSGSYEQF
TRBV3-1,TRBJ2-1,ASSQEEGPGQRTNEQF
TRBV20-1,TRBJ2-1,SAPPEGVNEQF
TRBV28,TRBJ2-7,ASSLPRYEQY
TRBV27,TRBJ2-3,ASSGPGQGFTDTQY
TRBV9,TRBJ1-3,ASSKGQESFGNTIY
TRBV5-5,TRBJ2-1,ASSSLGQGKDEQF
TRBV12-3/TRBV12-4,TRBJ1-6,ASSLMGENSPLH
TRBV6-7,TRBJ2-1,ASLGAPLSYNEQF
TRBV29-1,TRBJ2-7,SVESPDRGSYEQY